These 12 T cell receptor beta chains were sequenced from one sample in a study of shared clonotypes between healthy human individuals. Data came from immunoSEQ multiplex PCR; TCRdb stores just in-frame clones and leaves some out. This sample carries fewer than 650,000 clones, approximately 80% of them seen once, and the ten largest clones take approximately 13%. Sequencing was performed on PBMCs. The receptors shown here come from a woman aged 40 to 50 in good health. Some clones in this sample may be carry-over from other donors' samples.

The CDR3 bases are TGCGCCAGCAGCTTAGACTTGGATGAGCAGTTCTTC. It translates to CASSLDLDEQFF. The genes are TRBV5-1 and TRBJ2-1; no firm D call. Germline V gene data show CDR1 as SGHRS and CDR2 as YFSETQ. The CDR3 is 12 amino acids. Trimming shortened V by 2 bases and J by 8 bases, and 8 bases separated the two germline ends.

With regard to this clone: In the same sample, other DNA sequences code for this CDR3. V gene TRBV5-1 combines with J gene TRBJ2-1, with D possibly TRBD2 on 6 matching bases. The length of the CDR3 is 14 residues. Germline assignment: CDR1 SGHRS and CDR2 YFSETQ. The V end lost 4 bases, the J end lost 0 bases, and 8 bases lay between the germline ends. DNA of the CDR3: TGCGCCAGCAGCCCCGGGAGCTCCTACAATGAGCAGTTCTTC. Translating it yields CASSPGSSYNEQFF.

This clone was recorded once. The J gene is TRBJ2-7, the V gene TRBV5-1, with TRBD1 as a possible D gene (6 bases). The CDR3 consists of 15 residues. The V end was cut by 3 bases, the J end by 0 bases, with 13 bases between. Germline values: CDR1 SGHRS, CDR2 YFSETQ. For the CDR3, the DNA is TGCGCCAGCAGCTCTGGGGGCCACTCCTCCTACGAGCAGTACTTC. It translates to CASSSGGHSSYEQYF. The whole variable domain, remainder taken from reference TRBV5-1 and TRBJ2-7, is KAGVTQTPRYLIKTRGQQVTLSCSPISGHRSVSWYQQTPGQGLQFLFEYFSETQRNKGNFPGRFSGRQFSNSRSEMNVSTLELGDSALYLCASSSGGHSSYEQYFGPGTRLTVT.

The chain employs TRBV27 and TRBJ1-1, with 8 nucleotides matching TRBD1. Germline values: CDR1 MNHEY, CDR2 SMNVEV (reference sequence). With 6 bases clipped from V and 0 bases from J, the junction kept 3 bases outside the gene matches. The CDR3 is made up of 14 amino acids. This CDR3 reads CASRDRELNTEAFF. In DNA form, the CDR3 reads TGTGCCAGCAGGGACAGGGAATTGAACACTGAAGCTTTCTTT.

The chain couples TRBV7-2 to TRBJ2-1; perhaps TRBD2 as D (6 bases). CDR1 is SGHTA, CDR2 FQGNSA, per germline. CDR3 length: 14 amino acids. V was trimmed by 4 bases and J by 6 bases, leaving 13 bases between them. In DNA, the CDR3 is TGTGCCAGCAGCTCTGGGTGGAGGGGCAATGAGCAGTTCTTC. Translating gives CASSSGWRGNEQFF.

The chain couples TRBV5-1 to TRBJ2-2; TRBD1 matches at 8 bases. Per the germline V gene, CDR1 is SGHRS and CDR2 is YFSETQ. Trimming at V came to 4 bases and at J to 4 bases, leaving 9 bases not matched to a gene. This CDR3 is 16 amino acids long. CDR3 bases: TGCGCCAGCAGCACCGCAGGGGGCGCGGCCACCGGGGAGCTGTTTTTT. Translation: CASSTAGGAATGELFF.

Details on this clone: Possible read error: a much larger clone is one base away. CDR3 DNA: TGTGCGTACCGGGACGGTAACTGTGGCTACACCTTC. This sequence encodes CAYRDGNCGYTF. The chain recombines TRBV30 with TRBJ1-2; weak D call: TRBD1 (5 bases). The CDR3 consists of 12 residues. Germline CDR1 GTSNPN, CDR2 SVGIG (reference sequence).

This chain uses TRBV7-4 with TRBJ2-1; TRBD2 matches at 12 bases. This CDR3 comprises 18 residues. Germline V gene data show CDR1 as SGHVT and CDR2 as SQSDAQ. V shed 3 bases, J shed 3 bases, and the junction held 9 bases outside the gene matches. CDR3 DNA sequence: TGTGCCAGCAGCTTCCGGCTAGCGGGAGGGCTGGTCTACAATGAGCAGTTCTTC. It specifies CASSFRLAGGLVYNEQFF.

J is TRBJ2-5 and V is TRBV5-1; D may be TRBD1 (6 bases). Germline V gene sequence: CDR1 SGHRS, CDR2 YFSETQ. The length of the CDR3 is 14 residues. Trimming shortened V by 4 bases and J by 0 bases, and 10 bases separated the two germline ends. Here the CDR3 reads CASSPRGNQETQYF. CDR3 nucleotides: TGCGCCAGCAGCCCCAGGGGTAACCAAGAGACCCAGTACTTC.

CDR3 in amino acids: CASSLNGRIGEDTQYF. In nucleotides, the CDR3 is TGTGCCAGCAGCTTGAACGGGAGAATCGGAGAAGATACGCAGTATTTT. The chain recombines TRBV5-6 with TRBJ2-3; D is perhaps TRBD2 (6 bases). The CDR3 is 16 residues long. Trimming removed 1 base at V and 5 bases at J, with 17 bases between. In germline, CDR1 is SGHDT, CDR2 YYEEEE.

The rearrangement uses TRBV5-4 and TRBJ2-1, with 13 bases lining up with TRBD2. Germline CDR1 reads SGHNT; CDR2 reads YYREEE (reference sequence). The CDR3 has 15 residues. The V gene end was trimmed by 4 bases and the J gene end by 8 bases; junction bases not matched to a gene: 6. CDR3 in DNA: TGTGCCAGCAGCGAGGGACTAGCGGGACGTGATGAGCAGTTCTTC. Translation: CASSEGLAGRDEQFF.

The chain employs TRBV6-5 and TRBJ2-7, with 7 bases that match TRBD1. The CDR3 has 16 residues. The V segment lost 0 bases and the J segment 0 bases; nucleotides outside the gene matches: 5. Germline CDR1 reads MNHEY; CDR2 reads SVGAGI. CDR3 protein: CASSYSPTGSSYEQYF. Written as DNA, the CDR3 is TGTGCCAGCAGTTACTCGCCGACAGGGAGCTCCTACGAGCAGTACTTC.